Listed below are T cell receptor beta chains from one sample, sequenced in a study of cytomegalovirus exposure and HLA in healthy donors. Some clones are missing from TCRdb's copy, which holds only in-frame ones; the method was immunoSEQ multiplex PCR. The table lists 100,000 to 150,000 clones, roughly 81% of them singletons. Sequenced input: PBMCs. The receptors were gathered from a woman in her twenties or thirties in good health and CMV-seronegative. CDR3s include the opening cysteine and the closing phenylalanine or tryptophan. The order of the fields is clone size, V gene, J gene, D gene, CDR3 DNA, CDR3 protein. A D gene is named only where the DNA matches it firmly. Expanded clones are given a class, and other clones once, few, many or no size at all.

>once|TRBV6-5|TRBJ1-5|TRBD1
TGTGCCAGCATCTTACAGGGGATCGGTCAGCCCCAGCATTTT
CASILQGIGQPQHF
>NA|TRBV7-9|TRBJ1-5|NA
TGTGCCATCGGGCGGGGGGCGAATAGCAATCAGCCCCAGCATTTT
CAIGRGANSNQPQHF
>NA|TRBV2|TRBJ1-3|TRBD1
TGTGCCACGGGGACAGGGGGCACCCTCCACTCTGGAAACACCATATATTTT
CATGTGGTLHSGNTIYF
>NA|TRBV7-2|TRBJ2-1|TRBD1
TGTGCCAGCAGCTACCAGGGGGCGATCTACAATGAGCAGTTCTTC
CASSYQGAIYNEQFF
>NA|TRBV27|TRBJ2-6|NA
TGTGCCAGCAGTTTAACAGGGAACTCTGGGGCCAACGTCCTGACTTTC
CASSLTGNSGANVLTF
>NA|TRBV7-2|TRBJ2-2|TRBD2
TGTGCCAGCAGCTTAACCAGCGGGGAGACCGGGGAGCTGTTTTTT
CASSLTSGETGELFF
>NA|TRBV15|TRBJ1-1|NA
TGTGCCACCAGCAGTGCCGGTTACACTGAAGCTTTCTTT
CATSSAGYTEAFF
>NA|TRBV18|TRBJ2-1|NA
TGTGCCAGCTCTCCTCCCGGGACTGCTCACAATGAGCAGTTCTTC
CASSPPGTAHNEQFF
>few|TRBV5-1|TRBJ2-7|NA
TGCGCCAGCAGCTTGCCGGGGGACGAGCAGTACTTC
CASSLPGDEQYF
>NA|TRBV27|TRBJ2-7|TRBD1
TGTGCCAGCAGTGCGAAGCGGACAGGGGTTTACGAGCAGTACTTC
CASSAKRTGVYEQYF
>NA|TRBV6-1|TRBJ1-5|TRBD1
TGTGCCAGCAGTGAAGGCCGGACAGGACGAAATCAGCCCCAGCATTTT
CASSEGRTGRNQPQHF
>NA|TRBV19|TRBJ1-2|NA
TGTGCCAGTAGCACCACAGGGTATAGCTATGGCTACACCTTC
CASSTTGYSYGYTF
>NA|TRBV9|TRBJ2-7|NA
TGTGCCAGCAGCCTAGCGCAGGGAACCTACGAGCAGTACTTC
CASSLAQGTYEQYF
>NA|TRBV9|TRBJ1-6|TRBD1
TGTGCCAGCAGCGTGGGGGACAGCATTAGCTCCTATAATTCACCCCTCCACTTT
CASSVGDSISSYNSPLHF
>NA|TRBV30|TRBJ1-3|TRBD1
TGTGCCTGGAGTGTAAGAACAGGGGCTGGAAACACCATATATTTT
CAWSVRTGAGNTIYF
>NA|TRBV15|TRBJ2-7|NA
TGTGCCACCAGCAGAGTACAGGCCATGGACGAGCAGTACTTC
CATSRVQAMDEQYF
>NA|TRBV6-5|TRBJ1-3|NA
TGTGCCAGCAGCCCGATTACAGGGTACGGAAACACCATATATTTT
CASSPITGYGNTIYF
>NA|TRBV4-3|TRBJ2-7|NA
TGCGCCAGCAGCCAAGGGGCCAGTTTTAACTACGAGCAGTACTTC
CASSQGASFNYEQYF
>NA|TRBV11-2|TRBJ1-5|TRBD1
TGTGCCAGCAGCCCGACAGGGCGAGGCCAGCCCCAGCATTTT
CASSPTGRGQPQHF
>NA|TRBV27|TRBJ2-1|NA
TGTGCCAGCAGTTTATCCCCGGCGGGCGATGAGCAGTTCTTC
CASSLSPAGDEQFF
>NA|TRBV5-1|TRBJ2-3|NA
TGCGCCAGCAGGCCACAGTCTAGCACAGATACGCAGTATTTT
CASRPQSSTDTQYF
>NA|TRBV11-2|TRBJ1-6|NA
TGTGCCAGCAGCGGCAGGGTCGGGTCACCCCTCCACTTT
CASSGRVGSPLHF
>NA|TRBV5-1|TRBJ2-4|NA
TGCGCCAGCAGCCCGGAGGGAGAGCTTTATAGGGGCCTAGCCAAAAACATTCAGTACTTC
CASSPEGELYRGLAKNIQYF
>NA|TRBV19|TRBJ1-1|TRBD1
TGTGCCAGTAGTATGGGGGACAGAACGAACACTGAAGCTTTCTTT
CASSMGDRTNTEAFF
>NA|TRBV4-1|TRBJ1-1|NA
TGCGCCAGCAGCCAAGATATGGAGGACACTGAAGCTTTCTTT
CASSQDMEDTEAFF
>NA|TRBV2|TRBJ1-5|TRBD1
TGTGCCAGCAGTGTTGAGGGGGCCAAGCCCCAGCATTTT
CASSVEGAKPQHF
>NA|TRBV13|TRBJ1-1|NA
TGTGCCAGCAGCTCCTATACAGGCACTGAAGCTTTCTTT
CASSSYTGTEAFF
>NA|TRBV7-2|TRBJ2-5|TRBD2
TGTGCCAGCAGCCCGCGACTAGCGCAAGAGACCCAGTACTTC
CASSPRLAQETQYF
>NA|TRBV15|TRBJ2-2|NA
TGTGCCACCAGCAGAGAGCACTTTGCACCCGGGGAGCTGTTTTTT
CATSREHFAPGELFF
>NA|TRBV6-5|TRBJ2-1|NA
TGTGCCAGCAGTCCCAGGGGGGTCGGCGAGCAGTTCTTC
CASSPRGVGEQFF
>NA|TRBV18|TRBJ2-1|TRBD2
TGTGCCAGCTCACCACCGGGACTAGCGGGGGCCTACAATGAGCAGTTCTTC
CASSPPGLAGAYNEQFF
>NA|TRBV19|TRBJ1-5|TRBD1
TGTGCCAGTAGTTTAGGACAGGGTCACCTCTATAGCAATCAGCCCCAGCATTTT
CASSLGQGHLYSNQPQHF
>NA|TRBV6-5|TRBJ1-5|NA
TGTGCCAGCAGTTCGGGGGGGGCGGGCAATCAGCCCCAGCATTTT
CASSSGGAGNQPQHF
>NA|TRBV9|TRBJ2-7|TRBD2
TGTGCCAGCAGTACCGGGGGACTAGCTACCCACGAGCAGTACTTC
CASSTGGLATHEQYF
>NA|TRBV19|TRBJ2-7|TRBD2
TGTGCCAGTAGTCGCTTGGGACTAGCGGGAGGAACCTACGAGCAGTACTTC
CASSRLGLAGGTYEQYF
>NA|TRBV4-1|TRBJ1-1|NA
TGCGCCAGCAGCCAACGGGCGGGGGTGAACACTGAAGCTTTCTTT
CASSQRAGVNTEAFF
>few|TRBV9|TRBJ2-7|NA
TGTGCCAGCAGCGTAGTAGATACCCCATACGAGCAGTACTTC
CASSVVDTPYEQYF
>NA|TRBV7-2|TRBJ1-5|NA
TGTGCCAGCAGCGCACAGCTTAATCAGCCCCAGCATTTT
CASSAQLNQPQHF
>few|TRBV27|TRBJ2-7|NA
TGTGCCAGCAGTTTAAGATCGGGTTCTTGGTACGAGCAGTACTTC
CASSLRSGSWYEQYF
>NA|TRBV4-1|TRBJ1-1|NA
TGCGCCAGCAGCCATCCCTCAGGGACTGAAGCTTTCTTT
CASSHPSGTEAFF
>NA|TRBV6-5|TRBJ2-7|TRBD2
TGTGCCAGCAGTCCGGGACTAGCGTCGCACGAGCAGTACTTC
CASSPGLASHEQYF
>NA|TRBV9|TRBJ1-1|NA
TGTGCCAGCAGCGTTATATCCACGGGGGGTTTCACTGAAGCTTTCTTT
CASSVISTGGFTEAFF
>NA|TRBV7-9|TRBJ2-1|NA
TGTGCCAGCAGCTTAGGCGGGGCCCTTGACAATGAGCAGTTCTTC
CASSLGGALDNEQFF
>medium-sized|TRBV6-5|TRBJ2-7|NA
TGTGCCAGCAGTTACTCGAGAGGGAACGAGCAGTACTTC
CASSYSRGNEQYF
>NA|TRBV5-6|TRBJ2-5|NA
TGTGCCAGCAGCAACGACACGTACCAAGAGACCCAGTACTTC
CASSNDTYQETQYF
>few|TRBV6-1|TRBJ2-3|TRBD2
TGTGCCAGCAGTGAAACGGGGTCTAGCGGGGGACTCCACACAGATACGCAGTATTTT
CASSETGSSGGLHTDTQYF
>NA|TRBV5-1|TRBJ2-3|TRBD2
TGCGCCAGCAGCTTGGCCCCCTGGGGGGGGGATACGCAGTATTTT
CASSLAPWGGDTQYF
>NA|TRBV5-6|TRBJ2-6|TRBD1
TGTGCCAGCACCCAACAGGGGCCCATGTCTGGGGCCAACGTCCTGACTTTC
CASTQQGPMSGANVLTF
>NA|TRBV7-9|TRBJ1-2|NA
TGTGCCAGCAGCTTAGTGTCCAGGGGACATGGCTACACCTTC
CASSLVSRGHGYTF